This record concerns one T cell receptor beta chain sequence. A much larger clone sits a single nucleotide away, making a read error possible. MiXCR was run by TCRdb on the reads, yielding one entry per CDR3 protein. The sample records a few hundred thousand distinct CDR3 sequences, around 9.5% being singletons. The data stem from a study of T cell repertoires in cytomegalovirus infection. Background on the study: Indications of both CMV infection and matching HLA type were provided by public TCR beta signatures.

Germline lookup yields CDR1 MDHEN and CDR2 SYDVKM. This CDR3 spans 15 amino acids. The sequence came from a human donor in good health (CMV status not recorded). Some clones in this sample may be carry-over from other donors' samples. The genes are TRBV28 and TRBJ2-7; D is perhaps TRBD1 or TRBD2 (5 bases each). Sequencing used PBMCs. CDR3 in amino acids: CASSPGTVPAEEQSF. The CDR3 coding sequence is TGTGCCAGCAGTCCAGGGACGGTCCCCGCTGAGGAGCAGTCCTTC. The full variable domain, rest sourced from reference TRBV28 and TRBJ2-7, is DVKVTQSSRYLVKRTGEKVFLECVQDMDHENMFWYRQDPGLGLRLIYFSYDVKMKEKGDIPEGYSVSREKKERFSLILESASTNQTSMYLCASSPGTVPAEEQSFGPGTRLTVT.